The clone carrying this T cell receptor (beta chain) has more than one count but fewer than ten. Its antigen is unidentified. The PCR employed 60 Vbeta primers together with 13 Jbeta primers. Data came from immunoSEQ multiplex PCR; TCRdb stores just in-frame clones and leaves some out. The table has 100,000 to 120,000 clones, approximately 16% seen once; the top ten hold roughly 0.89%. Germline CDR1 and CDR2: MGHRA and YSYEKL. The germline V and J ends were trimmed by 2 bases and 3 bases, with 8 bases remaining between them. The CDR3 has 14 amino acids. These data belong to a study of cytomegalovirus exposure and HLA in healthy donors. Whole-study results and caveats: It emerged from a later analysis that several of the most significant clusters appeared to be linked to common viral pathogens.

This TCR derives from a female donor in good health and CMV-seronegative. Sequencing was done on a sample of PBMCs. This sequence joins TRBV4-1 and TRBJ1-3; D is possibly TRBD1 (5 bases). CDR3 sequence: CASSQWGGGNTIYF. CDR3 bases: TGCGCCAGCAGCCAATGGGGGGGTGGAAACACCATATATTTT.